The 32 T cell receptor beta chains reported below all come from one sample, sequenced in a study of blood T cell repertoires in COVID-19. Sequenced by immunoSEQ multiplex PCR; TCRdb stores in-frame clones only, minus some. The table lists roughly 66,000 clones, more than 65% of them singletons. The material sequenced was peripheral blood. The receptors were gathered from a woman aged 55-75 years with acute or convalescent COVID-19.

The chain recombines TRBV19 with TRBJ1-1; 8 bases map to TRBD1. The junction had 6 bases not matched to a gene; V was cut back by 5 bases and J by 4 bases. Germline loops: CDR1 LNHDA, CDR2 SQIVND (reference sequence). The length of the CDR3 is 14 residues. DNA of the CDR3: TGTGCCAGTAGTCCGGACAGGGTGGGCACTGAAGCTTTCTTT. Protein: CASSPDRVGTEAFF.

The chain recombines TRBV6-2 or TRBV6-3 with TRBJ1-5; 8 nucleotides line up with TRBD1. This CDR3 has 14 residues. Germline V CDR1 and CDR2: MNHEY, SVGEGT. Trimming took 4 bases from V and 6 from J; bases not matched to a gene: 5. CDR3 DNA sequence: TGTGCCAGCAGTTCCCAGGGGGCGAGTCAGCCCCAGCATTTT. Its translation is CASSSQGASQPQHF.

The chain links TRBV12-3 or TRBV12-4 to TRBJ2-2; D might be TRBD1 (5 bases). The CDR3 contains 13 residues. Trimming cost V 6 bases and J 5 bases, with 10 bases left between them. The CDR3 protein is CASSLGVTGELFF. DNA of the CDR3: TGTGCCAGCAGCCTAGGGGTTACCGGGGAGCTGTTTTTT.

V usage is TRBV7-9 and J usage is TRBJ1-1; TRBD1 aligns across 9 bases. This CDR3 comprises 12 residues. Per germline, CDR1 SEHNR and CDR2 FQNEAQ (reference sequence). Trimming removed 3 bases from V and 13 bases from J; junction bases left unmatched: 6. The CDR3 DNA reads TGTGCCAGCAGCTTGGGACAGGGAAAAGGTTTCTTT. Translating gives CASSLGQGKGFF.

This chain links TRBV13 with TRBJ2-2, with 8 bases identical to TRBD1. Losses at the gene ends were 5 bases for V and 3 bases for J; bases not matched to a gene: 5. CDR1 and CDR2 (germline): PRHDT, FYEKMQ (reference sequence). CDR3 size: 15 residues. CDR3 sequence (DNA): TGTGCCAGCAGCGTCGGACAGGGCTACACCGGGGAGCTGTTTTTT. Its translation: CASSVGQGYTGELFF.

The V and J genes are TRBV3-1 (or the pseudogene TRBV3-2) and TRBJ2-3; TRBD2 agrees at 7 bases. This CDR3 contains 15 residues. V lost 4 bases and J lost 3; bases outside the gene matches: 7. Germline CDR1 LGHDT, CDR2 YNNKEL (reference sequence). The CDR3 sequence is CASSPTSLRTDTQYF. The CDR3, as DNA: TGTGCCAGCAGCCCGACTAGCTTGAGGACAGATACGCAGTATTTT.

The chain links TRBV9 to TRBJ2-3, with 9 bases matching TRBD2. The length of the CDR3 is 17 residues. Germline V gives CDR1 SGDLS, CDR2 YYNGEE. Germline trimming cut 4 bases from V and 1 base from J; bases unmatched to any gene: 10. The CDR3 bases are TGTGCCAGCAGCCACCCCTCGGCTAGCGGGGGCACAGATACGCAGTATTTT. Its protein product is CASSHPSASGGTDTQYF.

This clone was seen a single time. The CDR3 coding sequence is TGTGCCAGCAGGGTACAGGGTCGCGAGACCCAGTACTTC. Translating gives CASRVQGRETQYF. The chain employs TRBV11-2 and TRBJ2-5; D possibly corresponds to TRBD1 (6 bases). Germline V gives CDR1 SGHAT, CDR2 FQNNGV. This CDR3 has 13 amino acids. Trimming stripped 6 bases from V and 5 bases from J, with 13 bases between.

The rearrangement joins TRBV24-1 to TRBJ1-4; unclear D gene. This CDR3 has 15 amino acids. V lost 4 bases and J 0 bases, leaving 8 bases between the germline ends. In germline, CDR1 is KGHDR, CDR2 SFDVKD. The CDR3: CATSDPTATNEKLFF. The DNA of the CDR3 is TGTGCCACCAGTGACCCAACTGCAACTAATGAAAAACTGTTTTTT.

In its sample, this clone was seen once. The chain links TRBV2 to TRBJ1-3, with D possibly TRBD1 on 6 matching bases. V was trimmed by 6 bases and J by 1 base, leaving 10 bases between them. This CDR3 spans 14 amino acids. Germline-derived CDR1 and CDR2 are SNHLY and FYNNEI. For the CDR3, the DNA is TGTGCCAGCAGCCTTGACAGGTCTGGAAACACCATATATTTT. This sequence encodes CASSLDRSGNTIYF.

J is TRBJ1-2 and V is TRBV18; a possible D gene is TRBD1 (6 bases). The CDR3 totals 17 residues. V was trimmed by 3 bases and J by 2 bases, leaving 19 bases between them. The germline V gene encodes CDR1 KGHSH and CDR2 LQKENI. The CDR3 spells CASSPPRGRGANYGYTF. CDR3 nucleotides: TGTGCCAGCTCACCCCCACGGGGCAGGGGAGCCAACTATGGCTACACCTTC.

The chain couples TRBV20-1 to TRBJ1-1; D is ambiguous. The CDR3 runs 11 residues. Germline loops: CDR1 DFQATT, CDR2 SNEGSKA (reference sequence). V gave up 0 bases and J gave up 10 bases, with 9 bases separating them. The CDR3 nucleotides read TGCAGTGCTAGAGATCGGGTAGGAGCTTTCTTT. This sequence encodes CSARDRVGAFF.

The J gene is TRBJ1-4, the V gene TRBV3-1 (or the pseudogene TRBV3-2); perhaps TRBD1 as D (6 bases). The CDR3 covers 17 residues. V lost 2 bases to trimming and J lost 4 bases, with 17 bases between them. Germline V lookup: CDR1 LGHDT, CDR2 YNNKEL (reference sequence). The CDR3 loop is CASSQQGMTGFNEKLFF. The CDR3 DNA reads TGTGCCAGCAGCCAACAGGGGATGACAGGTTTTAATGAAAAACTGTTTTTT.

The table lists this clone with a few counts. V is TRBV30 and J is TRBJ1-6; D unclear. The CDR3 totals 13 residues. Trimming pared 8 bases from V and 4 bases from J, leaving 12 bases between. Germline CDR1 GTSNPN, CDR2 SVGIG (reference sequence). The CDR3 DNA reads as TGTGCCCACGCCACATTGTATAATTCACCCCTCCACTTT. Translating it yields CAHATLYNSPLHF.

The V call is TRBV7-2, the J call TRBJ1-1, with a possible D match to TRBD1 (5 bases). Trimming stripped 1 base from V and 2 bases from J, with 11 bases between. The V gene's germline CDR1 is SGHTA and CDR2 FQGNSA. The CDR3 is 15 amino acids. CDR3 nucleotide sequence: TGTGCCAGCAGCTTAGTTGAGGGACTCAACACTGAAGCTTTCTTT. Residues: CASSLVEGLNTEAFF. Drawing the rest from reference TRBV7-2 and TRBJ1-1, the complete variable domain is GAGVSQSPSNKVTEKGKDVELRCDPISGHTALYWYRQSLGQGLEFLIYFQGNSAPDKSGLPSDRFSAERTGGSVSTLTIQRTQQEDSAVYLCASSLVEGLNTEAFFGQGTRLTVV.

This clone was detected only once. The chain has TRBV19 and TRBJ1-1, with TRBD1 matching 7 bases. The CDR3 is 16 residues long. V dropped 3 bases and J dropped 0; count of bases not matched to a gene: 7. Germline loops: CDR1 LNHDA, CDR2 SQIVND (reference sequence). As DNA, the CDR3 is TGTGCCAGTAGTATTCGACAGGGACGAATGAACACTGAAGCTTTCTTT. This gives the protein CASSIRQGRMNTEAFF.

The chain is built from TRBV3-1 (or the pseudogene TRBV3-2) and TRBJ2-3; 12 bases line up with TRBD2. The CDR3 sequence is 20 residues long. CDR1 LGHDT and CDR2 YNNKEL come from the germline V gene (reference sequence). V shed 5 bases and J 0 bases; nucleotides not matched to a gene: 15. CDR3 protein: CASSTTSGGLLGSSTDTQYF. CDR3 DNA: TGTGCCAGCAGCACGACTAGCGGGGGCTTGCTGGGGAGTAGCACAGATACGCAGTATTTT.

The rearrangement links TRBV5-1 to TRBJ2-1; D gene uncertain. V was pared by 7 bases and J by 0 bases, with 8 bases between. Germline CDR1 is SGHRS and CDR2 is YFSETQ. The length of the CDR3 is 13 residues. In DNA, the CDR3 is TGCGCCAGCTACGGGTACTCCTACAATGAGCAGTTCTTC. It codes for CASYGYSYNEQFF.

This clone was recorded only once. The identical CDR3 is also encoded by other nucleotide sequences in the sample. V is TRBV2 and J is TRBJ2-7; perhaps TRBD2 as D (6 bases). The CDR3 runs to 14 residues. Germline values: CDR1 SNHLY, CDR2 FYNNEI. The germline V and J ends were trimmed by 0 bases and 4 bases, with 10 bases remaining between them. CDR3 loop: CASSEAGTGYEQYF. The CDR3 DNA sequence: TGTGCCAGCAGTGAAGCGGGGACTGGATACGAGCAGTACTTC. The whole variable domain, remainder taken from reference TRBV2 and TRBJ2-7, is EPEVTQTPSHQVTQMGQEVILRCVPISNHLYFYWYRQILGQKVEFLVSFYNNEISEKSEIFDDQFSVERPDGSNFTLKIRSTKLEDSAMYFCASSEAGTGYEQYFGPGTRLTVT.

Here the CDR3 DNA reads TGTGCCAGCAGCTTAATCTCACTAGCGGGGGCCCATCTGGATACGCAGTATTTT. It encodes CASSLISLAGAHLDTQYF. This chain uses TRBV7-3 with TRBJ2-3, with 11 bases identical to TRBD2. The J segment lost 6 bases and the V segment lost 1 base, leaving 12 bases of the junction unmatched. Per the germline V gene, CDR1 is SGHTA and CDR2 is FQGTGA. The CDR3 sequence is 18 residues long.

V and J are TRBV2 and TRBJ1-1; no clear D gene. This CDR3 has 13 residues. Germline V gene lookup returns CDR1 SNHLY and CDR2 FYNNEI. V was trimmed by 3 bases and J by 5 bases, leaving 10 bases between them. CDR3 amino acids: CASSEERGTEAFF. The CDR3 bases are TGTGCCAGCAGTGAGGAGAGAGGGACTGAAGCTTTCTTT.

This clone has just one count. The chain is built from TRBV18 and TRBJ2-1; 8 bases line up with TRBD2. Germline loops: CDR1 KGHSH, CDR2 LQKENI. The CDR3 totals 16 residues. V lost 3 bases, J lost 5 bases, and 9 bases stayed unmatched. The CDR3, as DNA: TGTGCCAGCTCACCTATCGGGGGGGCAGCAAACAATGAGCAGTTCTTC. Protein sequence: CASSPIGGAANNEQFF.

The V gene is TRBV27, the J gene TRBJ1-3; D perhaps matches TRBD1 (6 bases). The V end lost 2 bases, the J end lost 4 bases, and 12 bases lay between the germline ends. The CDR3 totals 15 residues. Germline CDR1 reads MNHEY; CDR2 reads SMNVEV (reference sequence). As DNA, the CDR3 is TGTGCCAGCAGTTTAGCGGGGGCTGGGGGAAACACCATATATTTT. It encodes CASSLAGAGGNTIYF.

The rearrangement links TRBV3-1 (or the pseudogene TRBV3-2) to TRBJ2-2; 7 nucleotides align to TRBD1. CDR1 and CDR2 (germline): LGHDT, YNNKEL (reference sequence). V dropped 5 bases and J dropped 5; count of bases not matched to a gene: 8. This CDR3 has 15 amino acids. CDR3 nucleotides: TGTGCCAGCAGCGTCGGGACAGCCCGGACCGGGGAGCTGTTTTTT. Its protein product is CASSVGTARTGELFF.

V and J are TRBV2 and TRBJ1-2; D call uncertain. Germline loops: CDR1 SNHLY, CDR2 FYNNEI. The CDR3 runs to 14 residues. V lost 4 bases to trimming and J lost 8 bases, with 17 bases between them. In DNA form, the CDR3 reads TGTGCCAGCAGTGGCGGAGGTGGGCTTAGGGGCTACACCTTC. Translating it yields CASSGGGGLRGYTF.

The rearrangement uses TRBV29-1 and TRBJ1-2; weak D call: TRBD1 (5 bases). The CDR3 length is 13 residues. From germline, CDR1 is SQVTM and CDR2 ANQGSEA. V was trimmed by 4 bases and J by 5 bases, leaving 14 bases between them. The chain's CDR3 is CSVGTGLSYGYTF. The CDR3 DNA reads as TGCAGCGTTGGGACGGGACTTTCATATGGCTACACCTTC.

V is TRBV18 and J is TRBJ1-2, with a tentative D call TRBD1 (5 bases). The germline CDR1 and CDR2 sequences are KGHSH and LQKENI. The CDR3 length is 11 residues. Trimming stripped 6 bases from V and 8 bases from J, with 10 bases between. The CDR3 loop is CASSPGSGYTF. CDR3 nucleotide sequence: TGTGCCAGCTCTCCAGGGAGCGGCTACACCTTC.

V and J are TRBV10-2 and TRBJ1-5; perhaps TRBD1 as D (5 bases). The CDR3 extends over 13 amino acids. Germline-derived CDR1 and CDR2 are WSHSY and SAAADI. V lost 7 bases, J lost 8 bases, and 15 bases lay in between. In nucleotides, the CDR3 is TGCGCCAGCACGGGGGGGATCGGCGAGCCCCAGCATTTT. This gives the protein CASTGGIGEPQHF.

This CDR3 is CASASKGGETDTQYF. CDR3 coding DNA: TGTGCCAGCGCCTCAAAGGGAGGGGAAACAGATACGCAGTATTTT. The genes are TRBV6-5 and TRBJ2-3; 7 nucleotides line up with TRBD2. The germline gives CDR1 MNHEY, CDR2 SVGAGI. V lost 8 bases and J lost 3; bases outside the gene matches: 11. The CDR3 loop spans 15 amino acids.

The CDR3 region is CASSLGQGETEAFF. The CDR3 DNA reads TGCGCCAGCAGCTTGGGACAGGGAGAGACTGAAGCTTTCTTT. J is TRBJ1-1 and V is TRBV5-1; 7 bases line up with TRBD1. Germline values: CDR1 SGHRS, CDR2 YFSETQ. The J segment lost 5 bases and the V segment lost 0 bases, leaving 4 bases of the junction unmatched. The CDR3 sequence is 14 residues long.

The CDR3 is CASSQDRIRTSGVLTDTQYF. CDR3 nucleotide sequence: TGTGCCAGCAGCCAAGATAGAATTAGGACTAGCGGGGTTTTAACAGATACGCAGTATTTT. V and J are TRBV3-1 (or the pseudogene TRBV3-2) and TRBJ2-3, with 12 bases identical to TRBD2. There are 20 residues in the CDR3. V gave up 0 bases and J gave up 3 bases; unmatched junction bases: 13. Per germline, CDR1 LGHDT and CDR2 YNNKEL (reference sequence).

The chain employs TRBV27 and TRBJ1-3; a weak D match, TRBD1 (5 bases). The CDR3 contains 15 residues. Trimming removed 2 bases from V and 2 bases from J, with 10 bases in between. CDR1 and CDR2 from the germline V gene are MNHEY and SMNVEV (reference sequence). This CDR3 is CASSLKGQAGNTIYF. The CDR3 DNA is TGTGCCAGCAGTTTAAAGGGGCAAGCTGGAAACACCATATATTTT.